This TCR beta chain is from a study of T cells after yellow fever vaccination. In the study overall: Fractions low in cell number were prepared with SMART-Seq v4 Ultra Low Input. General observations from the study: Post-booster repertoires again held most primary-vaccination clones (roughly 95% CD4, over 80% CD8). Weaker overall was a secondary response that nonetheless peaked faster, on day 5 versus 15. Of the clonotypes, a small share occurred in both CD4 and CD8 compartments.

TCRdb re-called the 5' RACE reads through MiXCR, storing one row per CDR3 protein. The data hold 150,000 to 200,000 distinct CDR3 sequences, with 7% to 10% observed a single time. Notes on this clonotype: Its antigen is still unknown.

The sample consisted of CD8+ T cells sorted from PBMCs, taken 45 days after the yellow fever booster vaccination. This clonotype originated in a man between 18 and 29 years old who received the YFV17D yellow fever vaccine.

CDR3 protein: CASSLAGTTIMEQYF. CDR3 sequence (DNA): TGCGCCAGCAGCTTGGCCGGGACTACAATAATGGAGCAGTACTTC. The V call is TRBV5-1, the J call TRBJ2-7, with 7 bases lining up with TRBD2. Germline V gene lookup returns CDR1 SGHRS and CDR2 YFSETQ. V shed 0 bases, J shed 7 bases, and the junction held 10 bases outside the gene matches. The CDR3 sequence is 15 residues long.